This T cell receptor beta chain was retrieved from a study of blood T cell repertoires in COVID-19. Some clones are missing from TCRdb's copy, which holds only in-frame ones; the method was immunoSEQ multiplex PCR. The data show some 150,000 clones, around nine tenths seen once. CDR3 length: 14 residues. Germline CDR1 SGHAT, CDR2 FQNNGV. V gave up 11 bases and J gave up 6 bases, with 21 bases separating them. This clonotype was obtained from a woman in her fifties or sixties with active or convalescent COVID-19. The sequenced sample was peripheral blood. The rearrangement uses TRBV11-2 and TRBJ2-3, with D hard to call. The CDR3 here is CAGTIGSKEDTQYF. In DNA form, the CDR3 reads TGTGCCGGTACCATCGGGTCGAAAGAGGATACGCAGTATTTT.